This TCR beta chain appears in the sequencing data of a study of T cell responses to AZD1222 COVID-19 vaccine. Data came from immunoSEQ multiplex PCR; TCRdb stores just in-frame clones and leaves some out. In the table there are 120,000 or so clones, around 91% of which are singletons. V lost 4 bases, J lost 2 bases, and 7 bases stayed unmatched. The CDR3 extends over 16 amino acids. Germline lookup yields CDR1 SGHRS and CDR2 YFSETQ. The genes are TRBV5-1 and TRBJ2-2, with TRBD2 identical over 8 bases. The sample in question was peripheral blood, obtained on day 0 of AZD1222 vaccination. The source of this sequence is an adult in good health. CDR3 loop: CASSPERGRNTGELFF. The CDR3 DNA sequence: TGCGCCAGCAGCCCCGAGCGGGGGAGAAACACCGGGGAGCTGTTTTTT.